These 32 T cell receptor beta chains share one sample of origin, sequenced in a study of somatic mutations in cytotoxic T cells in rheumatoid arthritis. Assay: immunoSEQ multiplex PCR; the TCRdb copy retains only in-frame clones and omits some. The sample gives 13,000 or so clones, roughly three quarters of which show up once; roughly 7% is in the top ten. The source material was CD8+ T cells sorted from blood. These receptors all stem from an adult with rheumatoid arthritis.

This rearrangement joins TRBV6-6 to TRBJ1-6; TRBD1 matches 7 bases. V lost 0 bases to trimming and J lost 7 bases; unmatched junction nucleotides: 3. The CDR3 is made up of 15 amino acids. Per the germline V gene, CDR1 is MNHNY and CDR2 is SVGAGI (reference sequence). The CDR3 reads CASSYSSGGNSPLHF. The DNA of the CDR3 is TGTGCCAGCAGTTACTCGTCAGGGGGGAATTCACCCCTCCACTTT.

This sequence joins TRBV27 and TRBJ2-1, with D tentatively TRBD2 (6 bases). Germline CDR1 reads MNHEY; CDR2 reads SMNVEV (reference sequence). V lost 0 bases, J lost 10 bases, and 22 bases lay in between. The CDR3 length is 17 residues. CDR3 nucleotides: TGTGCCAGCAGTTTATCCCTACCGGGACTCACAGCACCGGAGCAGTTCTTC. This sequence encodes CASSLSLPGLTAPEQFF.

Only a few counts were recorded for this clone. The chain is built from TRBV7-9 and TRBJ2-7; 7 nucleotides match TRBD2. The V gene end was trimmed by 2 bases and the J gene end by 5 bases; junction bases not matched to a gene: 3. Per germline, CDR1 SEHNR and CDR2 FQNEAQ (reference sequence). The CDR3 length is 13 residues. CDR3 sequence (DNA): TGTGCCAGCAGCTTAAGCGGGAACAACGAGCAGTACTTC. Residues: CASSLSGNNEQYF.

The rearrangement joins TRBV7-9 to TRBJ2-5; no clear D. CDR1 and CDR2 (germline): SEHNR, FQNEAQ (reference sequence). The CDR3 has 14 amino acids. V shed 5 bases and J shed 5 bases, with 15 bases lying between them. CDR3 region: CASSRSSVRETQYF. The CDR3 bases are TGTGCCAGCAGCCGCAGTTCGGTCCGGGAGACCCAGTACTTC.

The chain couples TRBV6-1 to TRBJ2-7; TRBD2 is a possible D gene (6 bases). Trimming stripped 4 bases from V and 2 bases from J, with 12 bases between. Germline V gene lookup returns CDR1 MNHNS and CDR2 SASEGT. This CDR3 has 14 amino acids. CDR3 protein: CASSGTGSAYEQYF. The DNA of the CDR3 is TGTGCCAGCAGTGGGACCGGGAGTGCCTACGAGCAGTACTTC.

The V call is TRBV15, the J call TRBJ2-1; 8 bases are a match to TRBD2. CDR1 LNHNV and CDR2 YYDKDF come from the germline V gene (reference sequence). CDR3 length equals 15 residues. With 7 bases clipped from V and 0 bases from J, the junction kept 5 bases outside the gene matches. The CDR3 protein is CATNREGVSYNEQFF. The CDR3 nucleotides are TGTGCCACCAATCGGGAGGGCGTCTCCTACAATGAGCAGTTCTTC.

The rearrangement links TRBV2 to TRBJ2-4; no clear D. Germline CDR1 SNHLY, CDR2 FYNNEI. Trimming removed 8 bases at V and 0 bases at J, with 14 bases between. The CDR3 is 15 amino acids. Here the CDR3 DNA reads TGTGCCAGCGCCCAATCAGTCCTAGCCAAAAACATTCAGTACTTC. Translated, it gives CASAQSVLAKNIQYF.

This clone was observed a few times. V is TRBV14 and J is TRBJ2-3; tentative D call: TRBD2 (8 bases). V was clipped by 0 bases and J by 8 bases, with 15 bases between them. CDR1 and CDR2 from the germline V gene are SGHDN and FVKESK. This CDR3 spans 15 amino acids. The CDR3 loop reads CASSQDSGTAGTQYF. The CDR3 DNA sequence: TGTGCCAGCAGCCAAGATAGCGGGACAGCGGGTACGCAGTATTTT.

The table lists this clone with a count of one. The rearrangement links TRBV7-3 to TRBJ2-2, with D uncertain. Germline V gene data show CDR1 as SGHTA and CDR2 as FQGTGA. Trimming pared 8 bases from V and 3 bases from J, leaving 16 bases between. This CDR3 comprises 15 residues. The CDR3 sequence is CASEARGEDTGELFF. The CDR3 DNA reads TGTGCCAGCGAGGCCCGTGGAGAGGACACCGGGGAGCTGTTTTTT.

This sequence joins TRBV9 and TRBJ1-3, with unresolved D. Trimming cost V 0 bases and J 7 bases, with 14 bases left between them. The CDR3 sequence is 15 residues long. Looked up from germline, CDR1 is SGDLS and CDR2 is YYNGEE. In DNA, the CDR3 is TGTGCCAGCAGCGTAGAAGGTTATGTGGGGAACACCATATATTTT. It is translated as CASSVEGYVGNTIYF.

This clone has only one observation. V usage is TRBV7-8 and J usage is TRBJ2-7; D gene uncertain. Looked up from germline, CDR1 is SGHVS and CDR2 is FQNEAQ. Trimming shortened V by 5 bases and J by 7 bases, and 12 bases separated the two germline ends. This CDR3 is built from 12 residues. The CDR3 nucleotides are TGTGCCAGCAGCAAGGGCCTTTGGGAGCAGTACTTC. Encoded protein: CASSKGLWEQYF.

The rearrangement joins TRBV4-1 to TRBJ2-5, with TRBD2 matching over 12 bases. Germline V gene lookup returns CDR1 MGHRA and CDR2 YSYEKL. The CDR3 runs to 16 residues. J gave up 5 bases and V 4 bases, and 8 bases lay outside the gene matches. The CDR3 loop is CASSPRLAGAVETQYF. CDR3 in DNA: TGCGCCAGCAGCCCGCGACTAGCGGGGGCCGTGGAGACCCAGTACTTC.

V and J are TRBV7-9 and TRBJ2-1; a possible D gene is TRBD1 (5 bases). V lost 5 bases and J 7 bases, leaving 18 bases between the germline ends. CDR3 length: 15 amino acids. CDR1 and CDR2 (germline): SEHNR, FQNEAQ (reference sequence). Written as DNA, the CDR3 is TGTGCCAGCAGCGTACCCGTTCAGACAGATAATGAGCAGTTCTTC. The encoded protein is CASSVPVQTDNEQFF.

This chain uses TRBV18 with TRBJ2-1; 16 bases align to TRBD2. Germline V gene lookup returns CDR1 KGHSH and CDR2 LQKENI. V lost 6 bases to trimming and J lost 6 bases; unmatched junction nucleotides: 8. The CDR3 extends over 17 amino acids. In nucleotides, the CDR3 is TGTGCCAGCTCGAAGGGACTAGCGGGAGGGCCTGGCAATGAGCAGTTCTTC. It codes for CASSKGLAGGPGNEQFF.

The chain's CDR3 is CASSVTPDRAHLSGANVLTF. In DNA form, the CDR3 reads TGTGCCAGCAGCGTAACTCCCGACAGGGCGCATCTCTCTGGGGCCAACGTCCTGACTTTC. The chain combines TRBV9 with TRBJ2-6; TRBD1 aligns across 7 bases. Germline V gene lookup returns CDR1 SGDLS and CDR2 YYNGEE. The CDR3 sequence is 20 residues long. Trimming removed 1 base from V and 0 bases from J; junction bases left unmatched: 13.

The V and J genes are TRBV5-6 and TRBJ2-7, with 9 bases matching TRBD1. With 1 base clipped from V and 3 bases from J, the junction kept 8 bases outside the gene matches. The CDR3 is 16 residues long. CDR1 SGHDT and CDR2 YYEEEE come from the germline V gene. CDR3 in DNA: TGTGCCAGCAGCTTGTTTTTAGGACAGGGGATCTACGAGCAGTACTTC. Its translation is CASSLFLGQGIYEQYF.

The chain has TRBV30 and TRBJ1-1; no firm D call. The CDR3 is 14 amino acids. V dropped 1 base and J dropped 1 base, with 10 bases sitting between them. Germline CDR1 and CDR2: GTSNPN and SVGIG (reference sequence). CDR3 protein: CAWSGGGGNTEAFF. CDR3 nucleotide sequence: TGTGCCTGGAGTGGTGGTGGCGGGAACACTGAAGCTTTCTTT. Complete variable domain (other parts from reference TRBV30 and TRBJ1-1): SQTIHQWPATLVQPVGSPLSLECTVEGTSNPNLYWYRQAAGRGLQLLFYSVGIGQISSEVPQNLSASRPQDRQFILSSKKLLLSDSGFYLCAWSGGGGNTEAFFGQGTRLTVV.

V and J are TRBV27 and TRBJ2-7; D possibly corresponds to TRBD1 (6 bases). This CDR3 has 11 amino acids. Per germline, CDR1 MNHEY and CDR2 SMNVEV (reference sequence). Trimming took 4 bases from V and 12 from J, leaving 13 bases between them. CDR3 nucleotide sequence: TGTGCCAGCAGTTGGGGGCCTGATCGGTACTTC. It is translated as CASSWGPDRYF.

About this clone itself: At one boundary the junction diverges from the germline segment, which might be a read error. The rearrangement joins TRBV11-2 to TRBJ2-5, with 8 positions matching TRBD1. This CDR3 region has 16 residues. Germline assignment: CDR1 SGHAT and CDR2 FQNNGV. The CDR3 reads CTSSSPGTGDQETQYF. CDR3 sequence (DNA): TGTACCAGCAGCTCGCCGGGGACAGGCGATCAAGAGACCCAGTACTTC.

CDR3 residues: CASSFFWDGNQPQHF. The CDR3 coding sequence is TGTGCCAGCAGTTTTTTTTGGGATGGCAATCAGCCCCAGCATTTT. The chain has TRBV27 and TRBJ1-5; D is ambiguous. CDR3 length: 15 amino acids. V was cut by 3 bases and J by 2 bases, with 11 bases left in between. The germline gives CDR1 MNHEY, CDR2 SMNVEV (reference sequence).

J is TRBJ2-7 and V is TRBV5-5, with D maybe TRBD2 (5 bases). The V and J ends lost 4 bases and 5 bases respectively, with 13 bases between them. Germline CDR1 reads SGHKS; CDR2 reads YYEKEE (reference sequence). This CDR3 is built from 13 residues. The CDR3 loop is CASSLNTRNEQYF. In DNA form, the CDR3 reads TGTGCCAGCAGCCTAAATACTAGGAACGAGCAGTACTTC. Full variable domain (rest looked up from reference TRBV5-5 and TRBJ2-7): DAGVTQSPTHLIKTRGQQVTLRCSPISGHKSVSWYQQVLGQGPQFIFQYYEKEERGRGNFPDRFSARQFPNYSSELNVNALLLGDSALYLCASSLNTRNEQYFGPGTRLTVT.

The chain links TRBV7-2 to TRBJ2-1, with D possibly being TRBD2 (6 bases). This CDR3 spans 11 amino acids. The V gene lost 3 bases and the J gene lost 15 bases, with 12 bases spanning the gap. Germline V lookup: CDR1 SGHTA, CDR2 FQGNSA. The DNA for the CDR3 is TGTGCCAGCAGCTTTGGGGGAGGTGGGTTCTTC. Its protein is CASSFGGGGFF.

CDR3 nucleotide sequence: TGTGCCAGCAGCTTACCCACTGAAGCTTTCTTT. It is translated as CASSLPTEAFF. V usage is TRBV11-1 and J usage is TRBJ1-1; no definite D call. The CDR3 consists of 11 residues. The V end was cut by 2 bases, the J end by 4 bases, with 2 bases between. Germline V CDR1 and CDR2: SGHAT, FQDESV (reference sequence).

This CDR3 reads CASSLVQTNEKLFF. CDR3 DNA sequence: TGTGCCAGCAGCTTAGTACAGACAAATGAAAAACTGTTTTTT. This chain joins TRBV7-9 and TRBJ1-4, with no clear D. The CDR3 covers 14 residues. Per the germline V gene, CDR1 is SEHNR and CDR2 is FQNEAQ (reference sequence). V was shortened by 1 base and J by 5 bases, with 8 bases between the two germline ends.

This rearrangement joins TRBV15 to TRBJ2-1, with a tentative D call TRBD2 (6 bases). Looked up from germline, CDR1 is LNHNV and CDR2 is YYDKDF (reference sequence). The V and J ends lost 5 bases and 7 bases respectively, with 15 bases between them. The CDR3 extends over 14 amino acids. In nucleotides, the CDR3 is TGTGCCACCAGCGTCCGGGAGATTAGAAATGAGCAGTTCTTC. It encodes CATSVREIRNEQFF. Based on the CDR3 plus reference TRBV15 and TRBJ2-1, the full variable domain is DAMVIQNPRYQVTQFGKPVTLSCSQTLNHNVMYWYQQKSSQAPKLLFHYYDKDFNNEADTPDNFQSRRPNTSFCFLDIRSPGLGDTAMYLCATSVREIRNEQFFGPGTRLTVL.

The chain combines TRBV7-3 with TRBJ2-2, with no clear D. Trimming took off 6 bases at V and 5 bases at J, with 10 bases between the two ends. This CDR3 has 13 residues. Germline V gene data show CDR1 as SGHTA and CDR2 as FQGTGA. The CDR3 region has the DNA TGTGCCAGCAGTAATGCCCCGACCGGGGAGCTGTTTTTT. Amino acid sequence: CASSNAPTGELFF.

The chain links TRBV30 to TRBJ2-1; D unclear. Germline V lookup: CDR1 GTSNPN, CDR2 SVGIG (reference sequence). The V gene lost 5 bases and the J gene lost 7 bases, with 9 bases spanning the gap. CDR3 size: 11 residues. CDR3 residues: CAWVSVNEQFF. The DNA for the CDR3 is TGTGCCTGGGTGAGCGTGAATGAGCAGTTCTTC.

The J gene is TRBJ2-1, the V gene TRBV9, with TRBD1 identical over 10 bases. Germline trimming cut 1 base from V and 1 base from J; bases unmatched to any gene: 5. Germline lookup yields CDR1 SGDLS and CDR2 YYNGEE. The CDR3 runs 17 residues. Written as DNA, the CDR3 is TGTGCCAGCAGCGTAAACAAGGGACAGGGGTCCTACAATGAGCAGTTCTTC. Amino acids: CASSVNKGQGSYNEQFF.

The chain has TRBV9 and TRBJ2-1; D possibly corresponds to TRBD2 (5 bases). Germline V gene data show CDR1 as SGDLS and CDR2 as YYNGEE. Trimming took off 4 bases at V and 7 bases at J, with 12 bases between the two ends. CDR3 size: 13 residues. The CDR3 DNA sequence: TGTGCCAGCAGCCTGGACTTGCGGAATGAGCAGTTCTTC. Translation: CASSLDLRNEQFF.

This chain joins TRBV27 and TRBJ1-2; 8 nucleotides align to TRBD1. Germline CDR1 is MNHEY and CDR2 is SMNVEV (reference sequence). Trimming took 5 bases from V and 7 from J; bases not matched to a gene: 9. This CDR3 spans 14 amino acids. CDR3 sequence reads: CASSPRTGTGGYTF. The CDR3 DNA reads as TGTGCCAGCAGTCCCCGGACAGGGACGGGTGGCTACACCTTC.

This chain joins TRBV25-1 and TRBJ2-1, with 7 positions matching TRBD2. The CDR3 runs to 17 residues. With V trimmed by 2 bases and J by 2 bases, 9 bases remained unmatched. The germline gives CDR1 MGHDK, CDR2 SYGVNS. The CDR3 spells CASSESSKRGPYNEQFF. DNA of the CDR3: TGTGCCAGCAGTGAAAGTTCCAAGCGGGGCCCCTACAATGAGCAGTTCTTC. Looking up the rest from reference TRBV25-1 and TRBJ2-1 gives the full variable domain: EADIYQTPRYLVIGTGKKITLECSQTMGHDKMYWYQQDPGMELHLIHYSYGVNSTEKGDLSSESTVSRIRTEHFPLTLESARPSHTSQYLCASSESSKRGPYNEQFFGPGTRLTVL.

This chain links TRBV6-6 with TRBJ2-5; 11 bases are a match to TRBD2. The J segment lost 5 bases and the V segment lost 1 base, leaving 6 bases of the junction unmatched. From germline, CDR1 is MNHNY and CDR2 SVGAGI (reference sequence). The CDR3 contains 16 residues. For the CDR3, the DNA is TGTGCCAGCAGTTACTTCTTAGCGGGAGGGGGTGAGACCCAGTACTTC. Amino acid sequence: CASSYFLAGGGETQYF.